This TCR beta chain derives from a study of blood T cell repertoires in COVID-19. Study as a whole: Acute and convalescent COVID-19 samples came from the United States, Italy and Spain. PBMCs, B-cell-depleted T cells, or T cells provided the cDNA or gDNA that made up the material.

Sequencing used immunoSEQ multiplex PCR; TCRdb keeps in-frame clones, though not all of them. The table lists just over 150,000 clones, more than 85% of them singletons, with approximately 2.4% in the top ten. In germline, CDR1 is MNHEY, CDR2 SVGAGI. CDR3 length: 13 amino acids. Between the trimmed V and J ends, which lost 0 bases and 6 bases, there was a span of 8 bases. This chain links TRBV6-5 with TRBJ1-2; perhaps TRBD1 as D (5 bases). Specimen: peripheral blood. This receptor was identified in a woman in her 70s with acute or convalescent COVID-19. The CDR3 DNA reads TGTGCCAGCAGTTACTCGTCAGGGCATGGCTACACCTTC. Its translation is CASSYSSGHGYTF.